This TCR beta chain was profiled in a study of neurological immune-mediated disorders. There are many counts of this clonotype. Antigen: not known. cDNA synthesis was performed by 5'RACE with 10-nucleotide random UMIs. From the 5' RACE reads, TCRdb called clonotypes with MiXCR, one entry per CDR3 protein. The table shows almost 85,000 distinct CDR3 sequences, with about 2.5% occurring only once. Trimming cost V 3 bases and J 6 bases; bases outside gene matches: 6. The CDR3 runs 14 residues. The germline gives CDR1 SEHNR, CDR2 FQNEAQ (reference sequence). Study conclusions and caveats: No CDR3 amino acid sequences were shared by expanded clones across subjects, suggesting private repertoires in all groups.

This receptor was taken from a woman in her twenties or thirties with multiple sclerosis. The specimen was PBMCs. The J gene is TRBJ1-2, the V gene TRBV7-9, with 8 bases identical to TRBD1. The CDR3 here is CASSFSGGEDGYTF. As DNA, the CDR3 is TGTGCCAGCAGCTTTTCAGGGGGCGAGGATGGCTACACCTTC. Drawing the rest from reference TRBV7-9 and TRBJ1-2, the complete variable domain is DTGVSQNPRHKITKRGQNVTFRCDPISEHNRLYWYRQTLGQGPEFLTYFQNEAQLEKSRLLSDRFSAERPKGSFSTLEIQRTEQGDSAMYLCASSFSGGEDGYTFGSGTRLTVV.